This T cell receptor (beta chain) was sequenced during a study of blood T cell repertoires in COVID-19. This table comes from immunoSEQ multiplex PCR, and its TCRdb copy is limited to in-frame clones, with some not included. The sample has around 300,000 clones; more than 80% are singletons. A single count supports this clone. The source material was PBMCs or T cells enriched from blood (not recorded which). This TCR derives from a woman between 18 and 29 years old who had recovered from COVID-19.

DNA for the CDR3: TGCAGTGCTAGTATAATTCAAGAGACCCAGTACTTC. It is translated as CSASIIQETQYF. The chain is built from TRBV20-1 and TRBJ2-5; D is ambiguous. The V gene lost 3 bases and the J gene lost 2 bases, with 7 bases spanning the gap. The CDR3 has 12 amino acids. Germline V CDR1 and CDR2: DFQATT, SNEGSKA (reference sequence).